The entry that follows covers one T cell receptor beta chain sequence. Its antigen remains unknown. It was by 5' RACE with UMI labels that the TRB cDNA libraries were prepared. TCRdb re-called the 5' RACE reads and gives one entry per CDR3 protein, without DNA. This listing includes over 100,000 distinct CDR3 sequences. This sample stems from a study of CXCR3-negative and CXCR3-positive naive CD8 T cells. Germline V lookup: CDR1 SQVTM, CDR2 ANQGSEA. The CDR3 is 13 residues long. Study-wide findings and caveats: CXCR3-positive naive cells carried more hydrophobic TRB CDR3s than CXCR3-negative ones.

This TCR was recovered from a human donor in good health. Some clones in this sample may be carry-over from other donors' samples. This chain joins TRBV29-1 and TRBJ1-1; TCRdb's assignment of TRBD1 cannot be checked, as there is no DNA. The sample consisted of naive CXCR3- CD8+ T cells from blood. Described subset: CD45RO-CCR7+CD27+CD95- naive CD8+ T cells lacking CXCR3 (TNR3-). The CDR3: CSFSGFGNTEAFF.